Following are 32 T cell receptor beta chains from one sample sequenced in a study of blood T cell repertoires in COVID-19. Clones were read by immunoSEQ multiplex PCR, and TCRdb kept only the in-frame ones, dropping some. The data show fewer than 500,000 clones, roughly 85% seen once. Sequencing used peripheral blood. These receptors were taken from a woman in her twenties or thirties with active or convalescent COVID-19.

This rearrangement joins TRBV6-1 to TRBJ1-5; D is unresolved. The V and J ends lost 3 bases and 5 bases respectively, with 8 bases between them. The germline CDR1 and CDR2 sequences are MNHNS and SASEGT. The CDR3 is made up of 13 amino acids. CDR3 coding DNA: TGTGCCAGCAGTGATCGTCAGGATCAGCCCCAGCATTTT. Protein sequence: CASSDRQDQPQHF.

V usage is TRBV7-9 and J usage is TRBJ2-7; a weak D match, TRBD2 (6 bases). V shed 5 bases and J shed 6 bases, with 23 bases lying between them. This CDR3 region has 16 residues. Looked up from germline, CDR1 is SEHNR and CDR2 is FQNEAQ (reference sequence). This CDR3 reads CASSPPEEGPLSEQYF. The CDR3 DNA reads as TGTGCCAGCAGCCCCCCTGAGGAGGGACCCTTATCCGAGCAGTACTTC.

The V gene is TRBV4-2, the J gene TRBJ2-3; 7 bases are a match to TRBD2. Germline CDR1 LGHNA, CDR2 YNFKEQ. The CDR3 loop spans 13 amino acids. Unmatched junction bases numbered 3, after V lost 8 bases and J lost 1 base. The CDR3: CASHGGGTDTQYF. As DNA, the CDR3 is TGTGCCAGCCATGGGGGGGGCACAGATACGCAGTATTTT.

This clone is a singleton in its sample. The chain uses TRBV19 and TRBJ1-2, with 7 bases lining up with TRBD1. Germline values: CDR1 LNHDA, CDR2 SQIVND (reference sequence). The length of the CDR3 is 15 residues. The trim removed 2 bases at V and 4 bases at J, leaving 7 bases unmatched. CDR3 in amino acids: CASSITTSGGYGYTF. As DNA, the CDR3 is TGTGCCAGTAGTATAACCACCTCAGGGGGCTATGGCTACACCTTC.

This sequence joins TRBV5-6 and TRBJ2-7; D call uncertain. The CDR3 has 15 residues. CDR1 is SGHDT, CDR2 YYEEEE, per germline. Trimming removed 2 bases at V and 6 bases at J, with 18 bases between. CDR3 DNA sequence: TGTGCCAGCAGCTTACAACCGTCCGGGTCCGCCGAGCAGTACTTC. Translating it yields CASSLQPSGSAEQYF.

As for this clone: One end of the junction varies from germline; a read error may be responsible. This same CDR3 is encoded by further DNA sequences in the sample. The J gene is TRBJ1-2, the V gene TRBV19, with 7 bases that match TRBD1. CDR3 length: 15 residues. Germline assignment: CDR1 LNHDA and CDR2 SQIVND (reference sequence). CDR3 protein: CASSPLEGTVYGYTF. CDR3 in DNA: TGTGCTAGTAGTCCCTTAGAGGGGACAGTCTATGGCTACACCTTC.

V is TRBV9 and J is TRBJ2-3, with TRBD2 matching over 8 bases. Per the germline V gene, CDR1 is SGDLS and CDR2 is YYNGEE. CDR3 length equals 17 residues. The V gene end was trimmed by 0 bases and the J gene end by 5 bases; junction bases not matched to a gene: 11. Here the CDR3 DNA reads TGTGCCAGCAGCGTAGACACGGGAGGGCCTGTCAAAGATACGCAGTATTTT. Protein product: CASSVDTGGPVKDTQYF.

The V call is TRBV5-4, the J call TRBJ2-7; 8 bases agree with TRBD2. The CDR3 length is 16 residues. Germline values: CDR1 SGHNT, CDR2 YYREEE (reference sequence). V was clipped by 4 bases and J by 2 bases; unmatched bases: 11. The chain's CDR3 is CASSPGGRESTYEQYF. CDR3 in DNA: TGTGCCAGCAGCCCGGGGGGGCGGGAGAGCACCTACGAGCAGTACTTC.

V gene TRBV10-3 combines with J gene TRBJ1-3; D is possibly TRBD1 (6 bases). CDR3 length: 16 residues. V was trimmed by 6 bases and J by 0 bases, leaving 15 bases between them. Per the germline V gene, CDR1 is ENHRY and CDR2 is SYGVKD. This CDR3 is CAISRETGVSGNTIYF. CDR3 nucleotides: TGTGCCATCAGCCGTGAGACAGGCGTCTCTGGAAACACCATATATTTT.

The V call is TRBV29-1, the J call TRBJ1-2; the D gene is possibly TRBD1 (6 bases). V lost 7 bases and J 0 bases, leaving 15 bases between the germline ends. Per germline, CDR1 SQVTM and CDR2 ANQGSEA. This CDR3 contains 14 residues. CDR3 in amino acids: CSGRTDGPNYGYTF. The CDR3 coding sequence is TGCAGCGGGAGGACAGACGGGCCTAACTATGGCTACACCTTC.

The chain combines TRBV3-1 (or the pseudogene TRBV3-2) with TRBJ2-1, with 8 bases that match TRBD2. CDR1 and CDR2 (germline): LGHDT, YNNKEL (reference sequence). V lost 3 bases, J lost 5 bases, and 12 bases stayed unmatched. The CDR3 length is 17 residues. CDR3 sequence reads: CASSHPPSGSSHNEQFF. The CDR3 DNA reads TGTGCCAGCAGCCACCCCCCCAGCGGGAGTAGCCACAATGAGCAGTTCTTC.

The V call is TRBV24-1, the J call TRBJ2-1; the match to TRBD2 covers 9 bases. The CDR3 loop spans 16 amino acids. Looked up from germline, CDR1 is KGHDR and CDR2 is SFDVKD. Losses at the gene ends were 7 bases for V and 3 bases for J; bases not matched to a gene: 9. CDR3 nucleotide sequence: TGTGCCACCAGCGATAGCGGGAGAACGCACTACAATGAGCAGTTCTTC. It is translated as CATSDSGRTHYNEQFF.

The V call is TRBV9, the J call TRBJ1-4; no reliable D call. Germline CDR1 is SGDLS and CDR2 is YYNGEE. Trimming took off 0 bases at V and 6 bases at J, with 15 bases between the two ends. The CDR3 contains 16 residues. CDR3 protein: CASSVAGGPGYEKLFF. The CDR3 nucleotides are TGTGCCAGCAGCGTAGCTGGCGGCCCTGGGTATGAAAAACTGTTTTTT.

This clone was observed a few times. J is TRBJ1-5 and V is TRBV4-1; 7 positions agree with TRBD1. Germline V CDR1 and CDR2: MGHRA, YSYEKL. The J segment lost 6 bases and the V segment lost 3 bases, leaving 5 bases of the junction unmatched. The CDR3 has 14 amino acids. The CDR3 DNA reads TGCGCCAGCAGCCACCGACAGGGTGGTCAGCCCCAGCATTTT. It yields the protein CASSHRQGGQPQHF.

The chain carries TRBV5-1 and TRBJ2-3; 12 bases map to TRBD2. J gave up 2 bases and V 1 base, and 2 bases lay outside the gene matches. The CDR3 extends over 16 amino acids. Looked up from germline, CDR1 is SGHRS and CDR2 is YFSETQ. The CDR3 sequence: CASSLWTSGDTDTQYF. Written as DNA, the CDR3 is TGCGCCAGCAGCTTGTGGACTAGCGGGGACACAGATACGCAGTATTTT. Full variable domain (rest looked up from reference TRBV5-1 and TRBJ2-3): KAGVTQTPRYLIKTRGQQVTLSCSPISGHRSVSWYQQTPGQGLQFLFEYFSETQRNKGNFPGRFSGRQFSNSRSEMNVSTLELGDSALYLCASSLWTSGDTDTQYFGPGTRLTVL.

This rearrangement joins TRBV14 to TRBJ2-7; 12 bases map to TRBD2. This CDR3 comprises 15 residues. Looked up from germline, CDR1 is SGHDN and CDR2 is FVKESK. V was clipped by 2 bases and J by 4 bases; unmatched bases: 3. CDR3 sequence: CASSQTGLAGYEQYF. The CDR3 DNA sequence: TGTGCCAGCAGCCAAACGGGACTAGCGGGTTACGAGCAGTACTTC. Full variable domain (remainder filled in from reference TRBV14 and TRBJ2-7): EAGVTQFPSHSVIEKGQTVTLRCDPISGHDNLYWYRRVMGKEIKFLLHFVKESKQDESGMPNNRFLAERTGGTYSTLKVQPAELEDSGVYFCASSQTGLAGYEQYFGPGTRLTVT.

The CDR3 region is CATSAGTATDYGYTF. For the CDR3, the DNA is TGTGCCACCAGTGCCGGGACAGCTACCGACTATGGCTACACCTTC. The chain links TRBV24-1 to TRBJ1-2; 7 positions agree with TRBD1. The trim removed 5 bases at V and 3 bases at J, leaving 8 bases unmatched. The CDR3 is 15 residues long. Germline values: CDR1 KGHDR, CDR2 SFDVKD.

The chain links TRBV6-5 to TRBJ1-2, with 10 bases that match TRBD1. The CDR3 has 16 residues. Germline CDR1 reads MNHEY; CDR2 reads SVGAGI. V was pared by 0 bases and J by 5 bases, with 6 bases of the junction left unmatched. This CDR3 is CASSYSPGQGSYGYTF. The CDR3 nucleotides are TGTGCCAGCAGTTACTCCCCGGGACAGGGGTCGTATGGCTACACCTTC.

The gene calls are TRBV7-8 and TRBJ2-7; a possible D gene is TRBD1 (6 bases). The V gene's germline CDR1 is SGHVS and CDR2 FQNEAQ. The V end lost 5 bases, the J end lost 4 bases, and 9 bases lay between the germline ends. This CDR3 has 12 residues. CDR3 DNA: TGTGCCAGCAGCCTAACAGGGTACGAGCAGTACTTC. Translated: CASSLTGYEQYF.

The chain is built from TRBV18 and TRBJ2-5, with no clear D. The ends were cut back, 0 bases at V and 5 bases at J, with 10 bases in the middle. CDR1 is KGHSH, CDR2 LQKENI, per germline. This CDR3 has 14 amino acids. The CDR3 reads CASSPPWRRETQYF. DNA of the CDR3: TGTGCCAGCTCACCACCGTGGCGGCGGGAGACCCAGTACTTC.

The V call is TRBV7-2, the J call TRBJ2-7, with 12 bases fitting TRBD2. The V segment lost 4 bases and the J segment 3 bases; nucleotides outside the gene matches: 7. The CDR3 covers 16 residues. CDR1 and CDR2 from the germline V gene are SGHTA and FQGNSA. The CDR3, as DNA: TGTGCCAGCAGCTCCCTCGGACTAGCGGGATTCTACGAGCAGTACTTC. Protein sequence: CASSSLGLAGFYEQYF.

The chain carries TRBV9 and TRBJ2-2; perhaps TRBD2 as D (6 bases). Germline V gene data show CDR1 as SGDLS and CDR2 as YYNGEE. Trimming took 7 bases from V and 4 from J, leaving 17 bases between them. The CDR3 spans 15 residues. CDR3 DNA: TGTGCCAGCGGACCCCGGGGAGCGGGCACCGGGGAGCTGTTTTTT. Residues: CASGPRGAGTGELFF.

V gene TRBV6-4 combines with J gene TRBJ1-6; TRBD1 matches at 7 bases. Germline V CDR1 and CDR2: MRHNA, SNTAGT. The trim removed 7 bases at V and 8 bases at J, leaving 5 bases unmatched. The CDR3 is 13 amino acids. The CDR3 loop reads CASKRDSYSPLHF. In nucleotides, the CDR3 is TGTGCCAGCAAACGGGACAGTTATTCACCCCTCCACTTT.

The chain has TRBV2 and TRBJ1-2, with a tentative D call TRBD1 (5 bases). Trimming cost V 7 bases and J 2 bases, with 17 bases left between them. The CDR3 consists of 15 residues. Per germline, CDR1 SNHLY and CDR2 FYNNEI. The CDR3 region is CASTVDRSTNYGYTF. DNA of the CDR3: TGTGCCAGCACTGTCGACAGATCGACCAACTATGGCTACACCTTC.

V usage is TRBV5-8 and J usage is TRBJ1-6, with 11 bases matching TRBD1. The V and J ends lost 4 bases and 6 bases, in that order; junction bases with no gene match: 9. This CDR3 comprises 17 residues. Germline V gene sequence: CDR1 SGHTS, CDR2 YDEGEE. CDR3 DNA sequence: TGTGCCAGCAGCGTGGGGTGGACAGGGGGCTTTAATTCACCCCTCCACTTT. Translated, it gives CASSVGWTGGFNSPLHF. The full variable domain, in which reference TRBV5-8 and TRBJ1-6 provide the parts outside the CDR3, is EAGVTQSPTHLIKTRGQQATLRCSPISGHTSVYWYQQALGLGLQFLLWYDEGEERNRGNFPPRFSGRQFPNYSSELNVNALELEDSALYLCASSVGWTGGFNSPLHFGNGTRLTVT.

This clone appeared a single time. The V gene is TRBV4-1, the J gene TRBJ2-3, with 10 nucleotides matching TRBD2. Trimming cost V 6 bases and J 5 bases; bases outside gene matches: 8. This CDR3 contains 15 residues. From germline, CDR1 is MGHRA and CDR2 YSYEKL. CDR3 in DNA: TGCGCCAGCAGGCACTGGGAGCGGGAGGGAGATACGCAGTATTTT. It translates to CASRHWEREGDTQYF.

This chain joins TRBV3-1 (or the pseudogene TRBV3-2) and TRBJ2-6; D is possibly TRBD1 (6 bases). CDR3 length: 18 amino acids. V dropped 0 bases and J dropped 3 bases, with 15 bases sitting between them. CDR1 is LGHDT and CDR2 is YNNKEL in the germline V gene (reference sequence). CDR3 sequence (DNA): TGTGCCAGCAGCCAAGAAGGACAGTCTAGAATTGGGGCCAACGTCCTGACTTTC. This sequence encodes CASSQEGQSRIGANVLTF.

This chain connects TRBV5-1 to TRBJ2-2; a possible D gene is TRBD2 (5 bases). V was pared by 0 bases and J by 6 bases, with 18 bases between. The CDR3 contains 17 residues. Germline V gives CDR1 SGHRS, CDR2 YFSETQ. CDR3 sequence reads: CASSLVAAGPPPGELFF. DNA of the CDR3: TGCGCCAGCAGCTTGGTCGCGGCGGGCCCTCCCCCCGGGGAGCTGTTTTTT.

The chain couples TRBV2 to TRBJ1-1; 8 positions match TRBD1. The length of the CDR3 is 13 residues. In germline, CDR1 is SNHLY, CDR2 FYNNEI. The V and J ends lost 4 bases and 7 bases, in that order; junction bases with no gene match: 5. CDR3 sequence (DNA): TGTGCCAGCAGTGGAACCAGGGGGCGTGAAGCTTTCTTT. This translates into CASSGTRGREAFF.

The rearrangement links TRBV15 to TRBJ1-5; no definite D call. This CDR3 contains 16 residues. Trimming stripped 1 base from V and 0 bases from J, with 10 bases between. Germline CDR1 is LNHNV and CDR2 is YYDKDF (reference sequence). For the CDR3, the DNA is TGTGCCACCAGCAGAGCCGGAGGCTATAGCAATCAGCCCCAGCATTTT. Its protein product is CATSRAGGYSNQPQHF.

A few counts support this clone. V is TRBV13 and J is TRBJ2-5, with TRBD1 as a possible D gene (6 bases). From germline, CDR1 is PRHDT and CDR2 FYEKMQ (reference sequence). This CDR3 is built from 14 residues. V lost 5 bases and J lost 5, with 15 bases in between. The CDR3 here is CASSTGPMEETQYF. DNA for the CDR3: TGTGCCAGCAGCACAGGGCCCATGGAGGAGACCCAGTACTTC.

The chain joins TRBV4-1 to TRBJ1-6; D perhaps matches TRBD1 (5 bases). From germline, CDR1 is MGHRA and CDR2 YSYEKL. V gave up 1 base and J gave up 5 bases, with 9 bases separating them. The CDR3 runs 15 residues. The CDR3, as DNA: TGCGCCAGCAGCCAAGTCGACAGAAATAATTCACCCCTCCACTTT. Its translation is CASSQVDRNNSPLHF.